Shown below are 6 T cell receptor beta chains from a single sample sequenced in a study of blood T cell repertoires in COVID-19. TCRdb keeps only in-frame clones here, not all; method: immunoSEQ multiplex PCR. Of 450,000 or so clones listed, 75% to 90% were seen once; the top ten hold less than 2%. The sequencing input was peripheral blood. All receptors derive from a woman aged 35 to 49 with COVID-19, enrolled during active disease.

This rearrangement joins TRBV18 to TRBJ1-4; the D gene is possibly TRBD1 (5 bases). The ends were cut back, 2 bases at V and 6 bases at J, with 10 bases in the middle. The germline CDR1 and CDR2 sequences are KGHSH and LQKENI. This CDR3 has 14 amino acids. The CDR3 spells CASSPVRGDEKLFF. The CDR3 bases are TGTGCCAGCTCACCAGTACGGGGGGATGAAAAACTGTTTTTT.

The chain recombines TRBV5-4 with TRBJ2-5; no firm D call. V was cut by 0 bases and J by 5 bases, with 5 bases left in between. Germline assignment: CDR1 SGHNT and CDR2 YYREEE (reference sequence). The CDR3 length is 12 residues. CDR3 bases: TGTGCCAGCAGCTTGGACGGGGAGACCCAGTACTTC. This encodes CASSLDGETQYF.

The chain combines TRBV5-6 with TRBJ2-7, with 7 bases that match TRBD1. CDR3 length: 14 amino acids. V lost 4 bases to trimming and J lost 8 bases; unmatched junction nucleotides: 12. Germline assignment: CDR1 SGHDT and CDR2 YYEEEE. CDR3 nucleotides: TGTGCCAGCAGCCCGACAGGGAGAGGAACGCAGCAGTACTTC. Protein sequence: CASSPTGRGTQQYF.

This chain connects TRBV30 to TRBJ1-1, with D maybe TRBD1 (5 bases). Trimming took off 7 bases at V and 7 bases at J, with 16 bases between the two ends. CDR1 GTSNPN and CDR2 SVGIG come from the germline V gene (reference sequence). This CDR3 has 12 residues. Written as DNA, the CDR3 is TGTGCCTCAATAACAGTGGGGGGTGAAGCTTTCTTT. This codes for CASITVGGEAFF.

The chain recombines TRBV18 with TRBJ2-1; TRBD2 matches at 7 bases. Trimming at V came to 4 bases and at J to 2 bases, leaving 8 bases not matched to a gene. The CDR3 loop spans 16 amino acids. In germline, CDR1 is KGHSH, CDR2 LQKENI. CDR3 sequence (DNA): TGTGCCAGCTCACGGGGGGAAAGCGGGACCTACAATGAGCAGTTCTTC. Amino acid sequence: CASSRGESGTYNEQFF.

The rearrangement links TRBV4-3 to TRBJ2-7, with D maybe TRBD2 (6 bases). Looked up from germline, CDR1 is LGHNA and CDR2 is YSLEER. The V end lost 3 bases, the J end lost 6 bases, and 18 bases lay between the germline ends. The CDR3 loop spans 15 amino acids. CDR3 in DNA: TGCGCCAGCAGCCAGATGGGGACTGTCGTCGGCGAGCAGTACTTC. This encodes CASSQMGTVVGEQYF.